Below, 27 T cell receptor beta chains from the same sample are listed, as sequenced in a study of human T cells and chemical hapten exposure (TCRdb year 2021). What this sample's time point label stands for: patch test 3, about 24 weeks after DPC sensitization. Per the publication, the treatment or condition label means: therapeutic diphenylcyclopropenone sensitization with weekly scalp DPC. Receptor libraries were prepared by RACE. The sequencer was a NextSeq 500. In-frame beta chains were kept once TCRdb had trimmed the public reads at Q25 with fastp and called clones with MiXCR. For every CDR3 protein sequence, its rows merge into one entry that carries the most common genes and DNA. For this sample the table gives tens of thousands of distinct CDR3 sequences, of which over 8.5% were detected only once. Of the sample, 1.4% falls within the top ten clones. The source material was whole blood, sampled in connection with sensitization to the hapten diphenylcyclopropenone (DPC). The receptors shown here come from a woman aged 45-65 years with alopecia areata. Some clones in this sample may be carry-over from other donors' samples.

This clonotype occurred many times. The V and J genes are TRBV28 and TRBJ1-1, with D possibly being TRBD1 (6 bases). The germline V gene has CDR1 MDHEN and CDR2 SYDVKM. The CDR3 has 16 amino acids. Trimming shortened V by 6 bases and J by 1 base, and 18 bases separated the two germline ends. CDR3 sequence: CASSPPRGLKNTEAFF. The CDR3 DNA sequence: TGTGCCAGCAGCCCACCTCGGGGGCTGAAGAACACTGAAGCTTTCTTT. The full variable domain, its missing parts supplied by reference TRBV28 and TRBJ1-1, is DVKVTQSSRYLVKRTGEKVFLECVQDMDHENMFWYRQDPGLGLRLIYFSYDVKMKEKGDIPEGYSVSREKKERFSLILESASTNQTSMYLCASSPPRGLKNTEAFFGQGTRLTVV.

At least ten counts were recorded for this clonotype. The chain employs TRBV7-8 and TRBJ1-5, with a possible D match to TRBD1 (6 bases). CDR3 length: 16 residues. The V gene's germline CDR1 is SGHVS and CDR2 FQNEAQ. Trimming cost V 1 base and J 4 bases, with 14 bases left between them. The CDR3 reads CASSLGSRGANQPQHF. The CDR3 DNA is TGTGCCAGCAGCTTAGGGAGTCGGGGGGCGAATCAGCCCCAGCATTTT. Full variable domain (outside the CDR3, taken from reference TRBV7-8 and TRBJ1-5): GAGVSQSPRYKVAKRGQDVALRCDPISGHVSLFWYQQALGQGPEFLTYFQNEAQLDKSGLPSDRFFAERPEGSVSTLKIQRTQQEDSAVYLCASSLGSRGANQPQHFGDGTRLSIL.

This clonotype was detected many times. The chain couples TRBV6-2 or TRBV6-3 to TRBJ2-4, with D perhaps TRBD2 (5 bases). Germline CDR1 MNHEY, CDR2 SVGEGT. The V gene lost 2 bases and the J gene lost 1 base, with 18 bases spanning the gap. CDR3 size: 18 residues. CDR3 DNA: TGTGCCAGCAGTTACGATGAACCCGGGATATTTGCCAAAAACATTCAGTACTTC. Its translation: CASSYDEPGIFAKNIQYF.

J is TRBJ1-1 and V is TRBV7-2, with D uncertain. The CDR3 sequence is 13 residues long. Germline V gene data show CDR1 as SGHTA and CDR2 as FQGNSA. Deletions cut 4 bases from V and 1 base from J, with 7 bases between. The CDR3 bases are TGTGCCAGCAGCTGGAAGGGGAACACTGAAGCTTTCTTT. It is translated as CASSWKGNTEAFF.

This clonotype was picked up a small number of times. This sequence joins TRBV5-1 and TRBJ2-3; 9 nucleotides line up with TRBD2. From germline, CDR1 is SGHRS and CDR2 YFSETQ. Unmatched junction bases numbered 4, after V lost 0 bases and J lost 2 bases. The CDR3 has 16 amino acids. The CDR3 DNA reads as TGCGCCAGCAGCTTGGGAGCGGGAGGACTCACAGATACGCAGTATTTT. Its protein is CASSLGAGGLTDTQYF.

This clonotype was observed a single time. The chain carries TRBV7-2 and TRBJ1-5; 7 nucleotides match TRBD1. The CDR3 is 17 amino acids. V dropped 1 base and J dropped 2; count of bases not matched to a gene: 8. Germline assignment: CDR1 SGHTA and CDR2 FQGNSA. The CDR3: CASSLGQGGTGNQPQHF. CDR3 DNA sequence: TGTGCCAGCAGCTTAGGACAGGGAGGGACGGGCAATCAGCCCCAGCATTTT.

The gene calls are TRBV18 and TRBJ1-2; D unresolved. Germline CDR1 reads KGHSH; CDR2 reads LQKENI. V was trimmed by 0 bases and J by 1 base, leaving 12 bases between them. There are 16 residues in the CDR3. The CDR3 DNA reads as TGTGCCAGCTCACCACCGAACAGACCAGTTAACTATGGCTACACCTTC. Protein: CASSPPNRPVNYGYTF. The full variable domain, with the rest looked up from reference TRBV18 and TRBJ1-2, is NAGVMQNPRHLVRRRGQEARLRCSPMKGHSHVYWYRQLPEEGLKFMVYLQKENIIDESGMPKERFSAEFPKEGPSILRIQQVVRGDSAAYFCASSPPNRPVNYGYTFGSGTRLTVV.

At least ten counts were recorded for this clonotype. This chain connects TRBV11-2 to TRBJ2-5, with a weak D call TRBD2 (6 bases). The CDR3 is 18 residues long. V dropped 0 bases and J dropped 3 bases, with 20 bases sitting between them. Germline V gives CDR1 SGHAT, CDR2 FQNNGV. In DNA form, the CDR3 reads TGTGCCAGCAGCTTAGAATTCCTAGGAGGGTCGGGCGAAGAGACCCAGTACTTC. Protein product: CASSLEFLGGSGEETQYF.

The rearrangement uses TRBV6-5 and TRBJ1-4; no definite D call. Trimming shortened V by 4 bases and J by 10 bases, and 19 bases separated the two germline ends. The CDR3 totals 15 residues. Germline V gene data show CDR1 as MNHEY and CDR2 as SVGAGI. The CDR3 sequence is CASSSLSIVGGKLFF. The CDR3 region has the DNA TGTGCCAGCAGTTCGCTTTCAATAGTTGGAGGAAAACTGTTTTTT.

There are a few counts of this clonotype. The chain is built from TRBV29-1 and TRBJ2-3; 10 bases map to TRBD1. V trimming: 8 bases; J trimming: 1 base; junction bases outside the gene matches: 6. The germline CDR1 and CDR2 sequences are SQVTM and ANQGSEA. The CDR3 is 14 amino acids. CDR3 sequence (DNA): TGCAGCACCCGACAGGGGGCTGGCACAGATACGCAGTATTTT. The encoded protein is CSTRQGAGTDTQYF.

This clonotype occurred many times. This chain joins TRBV18 and TRBJ2-1; D is unresolved. Germline-derived CDR1 and CDR2 are KGHSH and LQKENI. V was trimmed by 2 bases and J by 4 bases, leaving 18 bases between them. The CDR3 length is 17 residues. In DNA, the CDR3 is TGTGCCAGCTCACCAAGTCTGATACAACGGCTATACAATGAGCAGTTCTTC. The encoded protein is CASSPSLIQRLYNEQFF.

The V call is TRBV6-1, the J call TRBJ2-1; a possible D gene is TRBD2 (5 bases). CDR3 length: 12 residues. Germline loops: CDR1 MNHNS, CDR2 SASEGT. V was clipped by 0 bases and J by 14 bases, with 11 bases between them. The CDR3: CASSEARQREFF. For the CDR3, the DNA is TGTGCCAGCAGTGAAGCCAGGCAGAGGGAGTTCTTC.

V is TRBV7-8 and J is TRBJ2-1, with 12 bases that match TRBD2. This CDR3 is built from 18 residues. Germline V gene sequence: CDR1 SGHVS, CDR2 FQNEAQ. Unmatched junction bases numbered 7, after V lost 4 bases and J lost 0 bases. The CDR3 coding sequence is TGTGCCAGCAGCTCCCGACTAGCGGGGGCAAGCTCCTACAATGAGCAGTTCTTC. It encodes CASSSRLAGASSYNEQFF. Combining the CDR3 with reference TRBV7-8 and TRBJ2-1 gives the whole variable domain GAGVSQSPRYKVAKRGQDVALRCDPISGHVSLFWYQQALGQGPEFLTYFQNEAQLDKSGLPSDRFFAERPEGSVSTLKIQRTQQEDSAVYLCASSSRLAGASSYNEQFFGPGTRLTVL.

V and J are TRBV12-3 or TRBV12-4 and TRBJ2-4, with 7 bases that match TRBD1. The CDR3 runs to 14 residues. J gave up 2 bases and V 7 bases, and 5 bases lay outside the gene matches. The CDR3 DNA reads as TGTGCCAGCACCGAGACAGGGACCAAAAACATTCAGTACTTC. Translating gives CASTETGTKNIQYF.

The sample holds many counts of this clonotype. The gene calls are TRBV4-1 and TRBJ1-1; D perhaps matches TRBD1 (6 bases). Trimming left V 10 bases short and J 1 base short, with 16 bases between. Looked up from germline, CDR1 is MGHRA and CDR2 is YSYEKL. The CDR3 contains 14 residues. Written as DNA, the CDR3 is TGCGCCATCCCGGGGGCCGGGGGGAACACTGAAGCTTTCTTT. Protein sequence: CAIPGAGGNTEAFF.

There are a few counts of this clonotype. This chain uses TRBV7-9 with TRBJ2-5, with D perhaps being TRBD1 or TRBD2 (5 bases each). Germline V CDR1 and CDR2: SEHNR, FQNEAQ (reference sequence). This CDR3 spans 15 amino acids. The V end was cut by 3 bases, the J end by 5 bases, with 16 bases between. CDR3 in amino acids: CASSLDDMRDETQYF. As DNA, the CDR3 is TGTGCCAGCAGCTTGGACGACATGAGGGACGAGACCCAGTACTTC.

This clonotype came up a few times. V usage is TRBV27 and J usage is TRBJ1-3; a weak D match, TRBD1 (5 bases). The germline V gene encodes CDR1 MNHEY and CDR2 SMNVEV (reference sequence). This CDR3 has 15 amino acids. The germline V and J ends were trimmed by 5 bases and 2 bases, with 13 bases remaining between them. CDR3 DNA: TGTGCCAGCAGTGCCGCTCAGGGCGCTGGAAACACCATATATTTT. It specifies CASSAAQGAGNTIYF.

Remarks on this clonotype: This may stem from a read error, because a much larger clone lies one nucleotide away. The chain uses TRBV6-1 and TRBJ1-1, with a possible D match to TRBD1 (5 bases). The CDR3 extends over 11 amino acids. V was clipped by 9 bases and J by 10 bases, with 15 bases between them. Germline V gene data show CDR1 as MNHNS and CDR2 as SASEGT. CDR3 nucleotides: TGTGCCAGGAGGGATGGGGCAACAGCTTTCTTT. Protein: CARRDGATAFF.

This clonotype was observed at least ten times. The chain couples TRBV12-3 or TRBV12-4 to TRBJ2-1, with D unresolved. V lost 0 bases, J lost 6 bases, and 15 bases lay in between. The CDR3 has 16 amino acids. The CDR3 DNA sequence: TGTGCCAGCAGTTTAGCGCGGTCCAGAAAGGGCAATGAGCAGTTCTTC. This encodes CASSLARSRKGNEQFF.

This clonotype was counted ten times or more. The chain joins TRBV29-1 to TRBJ1-4, with 9 bases matching TRBD1. CDR3 length: 14 residues. V shed 7 bases and J 8 bases; nucleotides not matched to a gene: 11. The germline V gene has CDR1 SQVTM and CDR2 ANQGSEA. CDR3 amino acids: CSARPGTGQEKLFF. For the CDR3, the DNA is TGCAGCGCGCGGCCCGGGACAGGGCAGGAAAAACTGTTTTTT. Variable domain in full (rest from reference TRBV29-1 and TRBJ1-4): SAVISQKPSRDICQRGTSLTIQCQVDSQVTMMFWYRQQPGQSLTLIATANQGSEATYESGFVIDKFPISRPNLTFSTLTVSNMSPEDSSIYLCSARPGTGQEKLFFGSGTQLSVL.

At least ten counts were recorded for this clonotype. The chain employs TRBV7-9 and TRBJ1-4; D is undetermined. This CDR3 spans 14 amino acids. Trimming removed 7 bases at V and 5 bases at J, with 14 bases between. Germline V gene sequence: CDR1 SEHNR, CDR2 FQNEAQ (reference sequence). The CDR3 DNA reads as TGTGCCAGCACCCGGATGGAGGGCAATGAAAAACTGTTTTTT. As protein: CASTRMEGNEKLFF.

Comment on this clonotype: A much more abundant neighbour one base away suggests this may be a read error. This sequence joins TRBV5-1 and TRBJ2-1, with TRBD2 matching 7 bases. Germline V gives CDR1 SGHRS, CDR2 YFSETQ. The CDR3 sequence is 15 residues long. The CDR3 coding sequence is TGCGCCAGCAGCTTGACGAGCGGGACTTCGTCTGAGGAGTTCTTC. The encoded protein is CASSLTSGTSSEEFF. Full variable domain (remainder filled in from reference TRBV5-1 and TRBJ2-1): KAGVTQTPRYLIKTRGQQVTLSCSPISGHRSVSWYQQTPGQGLQFLFEYFSETQRNKGNFPGRFSGRQFSNSRSEMNVSTLELGDSALYLCASSLTSGTSSEEFFGPGTRLTVL.

This clonotype turned up a few times. This sequence joins TRBV6-2 or TRBV6-3 and TRBJ2-1; 12 bases line up with TRBD2. CDR1 is MNHEY and CDR2 is SVGEGT in the germline V gene. The CDR3 has 15 residues. The ends lost 10 bases at V and 7 bases at J; junction bases unmatched: 11. This CDR3 reads CAIKVNLAGGNEQFF. Written as DNA, the CDR3 is TGTGCCATCAAGGTGAATCTAGCGGGGGGGAATGAGCAGTTCTTC.

This clonotype has a count of ten or more. The chain joins TRBV6-5 to TRBJ1-2, with D perhaps TRBD1 (5 bases). This CDR3 is 13 amino acids long. V lost 3 bases, J lost 6 bases, and 11 bases lay in between. The germline CDR1 and CDR2 sequences are MNHEY and SVGAGI. The CDR3 reads CASSYRQFDGYTF. In nucleotides, the CDR3 is TGTGCCAGCAGTTATCGACAGTTCGATGGCTACACCTTC.

This clonotype was counted many times. V is TRBV27 and J is TRBJ1-6; no clear D. The germline V gene encodes CDR1 MNHEY and CDR2 SMNVEV (reference sequence). The CDR3 covers 15 residues. V shed 3 bases and J shed 6 bases, with 12 bases lying between them. The CDR3 spells CASSFILGFNSPLHF. The CDR3 coding sequence is TGTGCCAGCAGTTTCATTCTGGGGTTTAATTCACCCCTCCACTTT.

At least ten counts were recorded for this clonotype. This chain joins TRBV6-5 and TRBJ2-3, with D unclear. The CDR3 is made up of 15 amino acids. Germline loops: CDR1 MNHEY, CDR2 SVGAGI. V lost 3 bases and J 0 bases, leaving 10 bases between the germline ends. The DNA for the CDR3 is TGTGCCAGCAGTTATTTGGACCGTAGCACAGATACGCAGTATTTT. Translating it yields CASSYLDRSTDTQYF.

V gene TRBV6-1 combines with J gene TRBJ2-7; D gene ambiguous. V lost 1 base, J lost 9 bases, and 16 bases lay in between. The CDR3 covers 14 residues. Germline values: CDR1 MNHNS, CDR2 SASEGT. Written as DNA, the CDR3 is TGTGCCAGCAGTGAAGTTAATGGAGCCTCCGGGCAGTACTTC. Translated, it gives CASSEVNGASGQYF.